Included here is one TCR beta chain sequence, with context. Germline V gene data show CDR1 as MDHEN and CDR2 as SYDVKM. This CDR3 region has 15 residues. V lost 3 bases to trimming and J lost 5 bases, with 17 bases between them. These data are taken from a study of blood T cell repertoires in COVID-19. Study summary: T cells, B-cell-depleted T cells, or PBMCs provided the cDNA or gDNA that served as material.

The repertoire was sequenced with immunoSEQ multiplex PCR; TCRdb's copy has only in-frame clones and lacks some. The sample lists over 200,000 clones; roughly 79% were seen once. The TCR originated in a man aged 35 to 55 who had recovered from COVID-19. The chain links TRBV28 to TRBJ2-7; D is perhaps TRBD2 (5 bases). The sequencing input was PBMCs or T cells enriched from blood (not recorded which). CDR3 nucleotides: TGTGCCAGCAGTTTGACGACGCCCGGGGTGAACGAGCAGTACTTC. The encoded protein is CASSLTTPGVNEQYF.